This T cell receptor beta chain originates from a study of blood T cell repertoires in COVID-19. Across the whole study: Samples of COVID-19 (acute and convalescent) were obtained from the United States, Italy and Spain. Sources were T cells, B-cell-depleted T cells, or PBMCs; the material itself was cDNA or gDNA.

Germline values: CDR1 LGHNT, CDR2 FRNRAP. This CDR3 comprises 16 residues. V was pared by 0 bases and J by 5 bases, with 13 bases between. This clone has only one observation. Per the original methods: For nucleated cells, counts were estimated from reference gene primer amplification. Measured with immunoSEQ multiplex PCR; TCRdb has only the in-frame clones, and not every one. The V and J calls and clone size are taken from that table; D and trimming were inferred from the DNA. Seen here are roughly 100,000 clones, 65% to 90% observed once, and the top ten hold under 20%. The sequenced material came from peripheral blood. This receptor was taken from a woman older than 75 with acute or convalescent COVID-19. The gene calls are TRBV12-5 and TRBJ1-4; D is possibly TRBD1 (6 bases). Written as DNA, the CDR3 is TGTGCTAGTGGTTTGGTACTGGGACACCAGAATGAAAAACTGTTTTTT. Its protein product is CASGLVLGHQNEKLFF. Variable domain in full (rest from reference TRBV12-5 and TRBJ1-4): DARVTQTPRHKVTEMGQEVTMRCQPILGHNTVFWYRQTMMQGLELLAYFRNRAPLDDSGMPKDRFSAEMPDATLATLKIQPSEPRDSAVYFCASGLVLGHQNEKLFFGSGTQLSVL.